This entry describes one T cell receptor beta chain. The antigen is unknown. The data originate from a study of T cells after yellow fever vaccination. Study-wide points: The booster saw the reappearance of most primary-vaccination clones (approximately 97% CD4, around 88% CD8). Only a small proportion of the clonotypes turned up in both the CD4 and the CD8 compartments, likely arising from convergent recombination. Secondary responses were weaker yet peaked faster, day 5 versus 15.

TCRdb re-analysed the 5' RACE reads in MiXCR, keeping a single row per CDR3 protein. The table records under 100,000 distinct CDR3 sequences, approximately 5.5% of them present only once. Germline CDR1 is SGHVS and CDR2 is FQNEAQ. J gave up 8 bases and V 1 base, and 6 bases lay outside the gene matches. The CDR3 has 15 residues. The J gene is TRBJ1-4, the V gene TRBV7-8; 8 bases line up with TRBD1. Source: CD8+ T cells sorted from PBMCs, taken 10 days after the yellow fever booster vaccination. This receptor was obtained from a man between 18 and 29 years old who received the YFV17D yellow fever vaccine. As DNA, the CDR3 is TGTGCCAGCAGCTTAGTTCAGGGGGCGCGCGAAAAACTGTTTTTT. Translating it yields CASSLVQGAREKLFF.